Below are 4 T cell receptor beta chains sequenced from a single sample in a study of cytomegalovirus exposure and HLA in healthy donors. Amplification used 60 Vbeta primers and 13 Jbeta primers. Libraries were prepared by immunoSEQ multiplex PCR; TCRdb keeps only in-frame clonotypes and omits some of them. This table has 150,000 or so clones, roughly 79% appearing once. The material sequenced was PBMCs. Receptor source: a man between 50 and 59 years old in good health and CMV-seropositive.

The V call is TRBV6-1, the J call TRBJ1-2, with 8 positions matching TRBD1. Unmatched junction bases numbered 9, after V lost 8 bases and J lost 7 bases. Germline V gives CDR1 MNHNS, CDR2 SASEGT. This CDR3 is built from 13 residues. The chain's CDR3 is CASRTGTAFGYTF. The CDR3 coding sequence is TGTGCCAGCCGGACAGGGACAGCGTTTGGCTACACCTTC.

This clone has a single count. The chain uses TRBV30 and TRBJ1-5, with 8 bases lining up with TRBD1. The CDR3 is made up of 15 amino acids. Germline CDR1 is GTSNPN and CDR2 is SVGIG (reference sequence). J gave up 4 bases and V 4 bases, and 9 bases lay outside the gene matches. CDR3 coding DNA: TGTGCCTGGACCAAAGGACAGGGAGGGAATCAGCCCCAGCATTTT. Translated, it gives CAWTKGQGGNQPQHF.

CDR3: CASQGQFNEKLFF. The CDR3 bases are TGTGCCAGCCAGGGACAGTTTAATGAAAAACTGTTTTTT. The chain is built from TRBV10-3 and TRBJ1-4; TRBD1 matches at 7 bases. V shed 10 bases, J shed 4 bases, and the junction held 6 bases outside the gene matches. The CDR3 is made up of 13 amino acids. In germline, CDR1 is ENHRY, CDR2 SYGVKD.

This clone was counted between two and nine times. The rearrangement joins TRBV4-2 to TRBJ1-1; 10 bases are a match to TRBD1. The V and J ends lost 5 bases and 3 bases, in that order; junction bases with no gene match: 12. CDR1 is LGHNA, CDR2 YNFKEQ, per germline. The CDR3 length is 17 residues. DNA for the CDR3: TGTGCCAGCAGCACCCGGGACAGGGGTGTCGGGGACACTGAAGCTTTCTTT. This sequence encodes CASSTRDRGVGDTEAFF.